This T cell receptor beta chain is from a study of blood T cell repertoires in COVID-19. Study information: T cells, B-cell-depleted T cells, or PBMCs supplied cDNA or gDNA.

V was pared by 4 bases and J by 2 bases, with 4 bases of the junction left unmatched. The CDR3 runs 16 residues. The germline V gene has CDR1 MNHEY and CDR2 SVGAGI. In the authors' methods: Nucleated cell counts were estimated from reference gene primer amplification. TCRdb keeps only in-frame clones here, not all; method: immunoSEQ multiplex PCR. The V and J calls and clone size come from that table; D and trimming were worked out from the DNA. The sample has about 200,000 clones; more than 80% are singletons. V gene TRBV6-5 combines with J gene TRBJ2-3; 12 positions match TRBD2. The receptor was isolated from a man aged 30-40 years who had recovered from COVID-19. The sequenced material came from peripheral blood. CDR3 nucleotides: TGTGCCAGCAGTTCCGGACTAGCGGGGAACACAGATACGCAGTATTTT. It translates to CASSSGLAGNTDTQYF.